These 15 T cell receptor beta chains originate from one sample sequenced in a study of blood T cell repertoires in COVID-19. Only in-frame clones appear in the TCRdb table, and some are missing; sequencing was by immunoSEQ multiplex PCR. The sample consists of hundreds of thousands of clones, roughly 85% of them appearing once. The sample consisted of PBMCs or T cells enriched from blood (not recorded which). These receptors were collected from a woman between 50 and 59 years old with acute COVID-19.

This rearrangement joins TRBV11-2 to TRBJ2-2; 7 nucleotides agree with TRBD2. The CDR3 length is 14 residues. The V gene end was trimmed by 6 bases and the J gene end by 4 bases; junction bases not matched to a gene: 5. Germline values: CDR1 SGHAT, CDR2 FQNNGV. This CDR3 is CASSPTSSTGELFF. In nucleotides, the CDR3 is TGTGCCAGCAGTCCGACTAGCAGCACCGGGGAGCTGTTTTTT. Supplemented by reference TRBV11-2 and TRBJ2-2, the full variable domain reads EAGVAQSPRYKIIEKRQSVAFWCNPISGHATLYWYQQILGQGPKLLIQFQNNGVVDDSQLPKDRFSAERLKGVDSTLKIQPAKLEDSAVYLCASSPTSSTGELFFGEGSRLTVL.

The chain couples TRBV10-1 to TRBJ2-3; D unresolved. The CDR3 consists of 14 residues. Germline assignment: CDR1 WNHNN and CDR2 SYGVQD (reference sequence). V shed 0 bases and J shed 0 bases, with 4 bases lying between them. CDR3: CASSESASTDTQYF. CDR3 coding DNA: TGCGCCAGCAGTGAGTCCGCGAGCACAGATACGCAGTATTTT.

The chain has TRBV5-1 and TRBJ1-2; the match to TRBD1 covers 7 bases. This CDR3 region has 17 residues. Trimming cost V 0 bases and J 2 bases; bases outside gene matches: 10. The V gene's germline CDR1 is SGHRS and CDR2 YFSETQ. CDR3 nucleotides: TGCGCCAGCAGCTTGGATGGGACAGAGGGGAGAAACTATGGCTACACCTTC. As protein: CASSLDGTEGRNYGYTF.

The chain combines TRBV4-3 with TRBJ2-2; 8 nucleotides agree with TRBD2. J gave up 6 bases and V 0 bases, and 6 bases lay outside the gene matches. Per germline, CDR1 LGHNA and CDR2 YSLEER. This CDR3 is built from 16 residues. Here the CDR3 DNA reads TGCGCCAGCAGCCAAGACGCGGGGGGCGGGGCCGGGGAGCTGTTTTTT. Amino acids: CASSQDAGGGAGELFF.

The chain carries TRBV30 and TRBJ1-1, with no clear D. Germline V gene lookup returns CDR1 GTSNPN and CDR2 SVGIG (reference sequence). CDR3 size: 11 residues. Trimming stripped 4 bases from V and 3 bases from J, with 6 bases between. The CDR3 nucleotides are TGTGCCTGGACCCAGGACACTGAAGCTTTCTTT. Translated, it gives CAWTQDTEAFF.

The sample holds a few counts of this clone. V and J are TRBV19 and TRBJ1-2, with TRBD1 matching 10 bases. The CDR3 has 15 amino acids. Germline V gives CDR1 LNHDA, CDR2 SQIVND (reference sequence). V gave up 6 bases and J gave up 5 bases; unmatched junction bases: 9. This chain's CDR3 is CASRTGQGITYGYTF. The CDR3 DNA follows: TGTGCCAGTAGAACGGGACAGGGGATTACTTATGGCTACACCTTC.

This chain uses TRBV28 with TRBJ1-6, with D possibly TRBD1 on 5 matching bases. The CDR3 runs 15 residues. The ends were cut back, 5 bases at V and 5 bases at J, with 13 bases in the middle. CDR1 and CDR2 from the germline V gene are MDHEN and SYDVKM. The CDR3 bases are TGTGCCAGCAGTCCAGGGTGGTCGGATAATTCACCCCTCCACTTT. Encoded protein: CASSPGWSDNSPLHF.

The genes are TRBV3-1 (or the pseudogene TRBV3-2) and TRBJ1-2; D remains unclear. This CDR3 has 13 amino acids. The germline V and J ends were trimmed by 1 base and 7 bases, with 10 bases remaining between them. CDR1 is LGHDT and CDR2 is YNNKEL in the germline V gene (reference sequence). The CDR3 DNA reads TGTGCCAGCAGCCAAGTAGTTACAGCTGGCTACACCTTC. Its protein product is CASSQVVTAGYTF.

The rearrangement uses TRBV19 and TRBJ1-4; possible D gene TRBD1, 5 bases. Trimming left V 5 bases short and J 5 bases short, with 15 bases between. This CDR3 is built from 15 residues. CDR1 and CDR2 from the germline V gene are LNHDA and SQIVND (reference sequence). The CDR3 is CASSPRGGLNEKLFF. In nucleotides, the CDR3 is TGTGCCAGTAGTCCCCGGGGGGGTCTAAATGAAAAACTGTTTTTT.

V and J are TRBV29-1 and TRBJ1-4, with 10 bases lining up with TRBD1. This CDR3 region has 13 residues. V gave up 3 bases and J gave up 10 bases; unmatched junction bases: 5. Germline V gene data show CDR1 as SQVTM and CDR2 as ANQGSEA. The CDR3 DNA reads TGCAGCGTTGATGGGACAGGGGACCGAAAACTGTTTTTT. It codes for CSVDGTGDRKLFF.

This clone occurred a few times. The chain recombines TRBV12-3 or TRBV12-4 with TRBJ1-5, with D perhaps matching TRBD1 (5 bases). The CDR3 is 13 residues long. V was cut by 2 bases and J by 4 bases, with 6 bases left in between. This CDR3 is CASSLQGNQPQHF. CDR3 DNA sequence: TGTGCCAGCAGTTTACAGGGAAATCAGCCCCAGCATTTT.

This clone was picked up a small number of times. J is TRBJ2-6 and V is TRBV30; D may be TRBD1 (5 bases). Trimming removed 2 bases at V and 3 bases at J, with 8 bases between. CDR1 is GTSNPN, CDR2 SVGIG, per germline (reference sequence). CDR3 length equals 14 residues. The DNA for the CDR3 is TGTGCCTGGAGTACAGGTCATGGGGCCAACGTCCTGACTTTC. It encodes CAWSTGHGANVLTF.

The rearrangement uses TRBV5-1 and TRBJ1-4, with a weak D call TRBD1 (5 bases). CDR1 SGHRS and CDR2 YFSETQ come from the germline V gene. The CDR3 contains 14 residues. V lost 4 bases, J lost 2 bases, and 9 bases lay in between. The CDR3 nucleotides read TGCGCCAGCAGCGGCGGGGGTACTAATGAAAAACTGTTTTTT. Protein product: CASSGGGTNEKLFF. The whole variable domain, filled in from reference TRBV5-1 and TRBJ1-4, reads KAGVTQTPRYLIKTRGQQVTLSCSPISGHRSVSWYQQTPGQGLQFLFEYFSETQRNKGNFPGRFSGRQFSNSRSEMNVSTLELGDSALYLCASSGGGTNEKLFFGSGTQLSVL.

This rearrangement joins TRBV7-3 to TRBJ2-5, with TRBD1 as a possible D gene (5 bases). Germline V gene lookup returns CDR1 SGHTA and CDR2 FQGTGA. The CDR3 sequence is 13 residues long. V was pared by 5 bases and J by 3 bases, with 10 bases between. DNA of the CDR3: TGTGCCAGCAGCCCCGGACACAAAGAGACCCAGTACTTC. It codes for CASSPGHKETQYF. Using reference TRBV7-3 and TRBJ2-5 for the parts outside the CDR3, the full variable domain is GAGVSQTPSNKVTEKGKYVELRCDPISGHTALYWYRQSLGQGPEFLIYFQGTGAADDSGLPNDRFFAVRPEGSVSTLKIQRTERGDSAVYLCASSPGHKETQYFGPGTRLLVL.

CDR3 amino acids: CASSSFRMNTGELFF. CDR3 coding DNA: TGTGCCAGCAGCTCATTCAGGATGAACACCGGGGAGCTGTTTTTT. This rearrangement joins TRBV7-2 to TRBJ2-2, with no clear D. From germline, CDR1 is SGHTA and CDR2 FQGNSA. The CDR3 spans 15 residues. V was clipped by 4 bases and J by 1 base, with 10 bases between them.